The rows below give T cell receptor beta chains drawn from one sample of a study of post-analysis software for immune sequencing data. TCRdb ran MiXCR on the PCR reads and lists one entry per CDR3 protein. The sample consists of fewer than 900,000 distinct CDR3 sequences, about 45% of them appearing once. The sample consisted of blood. The receptors shown here come from a girl aged 5-17 years with multiple sclerosis. CDR3s include the opening cysteine and the closing phenylalanine or tryptophan. A D gene is named only where the DNA matches it firmly. A row's size may be missing; if present it is once, few, many or a size class.

size	V	D	J	CDR3	DNA
-	TRBV19	-	TRBJ2-1	CASTGQSSYNEQFF	TGTGCCAGTACGGGTCAGAGCTCCTACAATGAGCAGTTCTTC
few	TRBV6-5	-	TRBJ2-5	CASSYGTRYNEQYF	TGTGCCAGCAGTTACGGGACTCGCTACAATGAGCAGTACTTC
-	TRBV7-2	TRBD2	TRBJ2-5	CASSLGVSGTGQETQYF	TGTGCCAGCAGCTTGGGTGTTAGCGGGACGGGCCAAGAGACCCAGTACTTC
-	TRBV20-1	TRBD2	TRBJ2-3	CSARSSGRASPDTQYF	TGCAGTGCTAGGAGTAGCGGGAGGGCCAGCCCAGATACGCAGTATTTT
-	TRBV7-2	TRBD1	TRBJ2-1	CASSSGTGLNEQFF	TGTGCCAGCAGCTCCGGGACAGGGCTCAATGAGCAGTTCTTC
-	TRBV12-3/TRBV12-4	-	TRBJ1-2	CASSLLPTTGYTF	TGTGCCAGCAGCCTACTACCAACTACGGGCTACACCTTC
few	TRBV20-1	-	TRBJ2-4	CSARDASGVNIQYF	TGCAGTGCTAGAGATGCTTCAGGGGTAAACATTCAGTACTTC
few	TRBV6-4	TRBD1	TRBJ2-1	CASSEDGAGGYNEQFF	TGTGCCAGCAGTGAAGACGGGGCAGGGGGCTACAATGAGCAGTTCTTC
few	TRBV20-1	TRBD1	TRBJ2-7	CSASTPGQGSYEQYF	TGCAGTGCTTCAACACCGGGACAGGGGTCCTACGAGCAGTACTTC
-	TRBV4-1	TRBD1	TRBJ2-7	CASSHPGQGAYEQYF	TGCGCCAGCAGCCACCCGGGACAGGGGGCCTACGAGCAGTACTTC
-	TRBV20-1	-	TRBJ1-6	CSANDRDDSYNSPLHF	TGCAGTGCAAACGATCGGGATGACTCCTATAATTCACCCCTCCACTTT
-	TRBV12-3/TRBV12-4	-	TRBJ2-4	CASSLGPVNIQYF	TGTGCCAGCAGTTTAGGTCCAGTAAACATTCAGTACTTC
-	TRBV29-1	-	TRBJ2-4	CSARQDKEYF	TGCAGCGCAAGACAGGATAAGGAGTACTTC
-	TRBV6-2/TRBV6-3	-	TRBJ1-2	CASSYSGVGVNGYTF	TGTGCCAGCAGTTACTCCGGGGTTGGTGTTAATGGCTACACCTTC
few	TRBV18	-	TRBJ2-7	CASSPVPNNYEQYF	TGTGCCAGCTCACCAGTCCCAAACAACTACGAGCAGTACTTC
-	TRBV6-2/TRBV6-3	-	TRBJ2-7	CASSYLRDYEQYF	TGTGCCAGCAGTTACTTGCGGGATTACGAGCAGTACTTC
few	TRBV5-6	-	TRBJ1-2	CASSFIRGDLNYGYTF	TGTGCCAGCAGCTTTATAAGAGGGGACCTTAACTATGGCTACACCTTC
-	TRBV6-5	TRBD1	TRBJ1-1	CASSYSIKGGRRMNTEAFF	TGTGCCAGCAGTTACTCGATTAAAGGGGGCAGGCGAATGAACACTGAAGCTTTCTTT
-	TRBV30	-	TRBJ1-1	CAWGKGPTEAFF	TGTGCCTGGGGGAAGGGGCCCACTGAAGCTTTCTTT
-	TRBV28	TRBD2	TRBJ2-3	CASLLADFNTDTQYF	TGTGCCAGCCTACTAGCGGATTTTAACACAGATACGCAGTATTTT
few	TRBV29-1	-	TRBJ2-3	CSVEVRPSFTQYF	TGCAGCGTTGAAGTACGTCCGAGTTTTACGCAGTATTTT
few	TRBV7-9	-	TRBJ1-1	CASSGNTEAFF	TGTGCCAGCAGCGGGAACACTGAAGCTTTCTTT
-	TRBV29-1	TRBD2	TRBJ2-5	CSVEDGRTSGIQETQYF	TGCAGCGTTGAAGATGGCAGAACTAGCGGGATACAAGAGACCCAGTACTTC
-	TRBV19	-	TRBJ1-2	CASNKGEDYGYTF	TGTGCCAGCAACAAGGGGGAGGACTATGGCTACACCTTC
few	TRBV20-1	TRBD2	TRBJ2-1	CSARDPSGIYNEQFF	TGCAGTGCTAGAGACCCTAGCGGGATTTACAATGAGCAGTTCTTC
-	TRBV7-9	TRBD1	TRBJ2-5	CASSLEGQEETQYF	TGTGCCAGCAGCTTAGAGGGACAGGAAGAGACCCAGTACTTC
-	TRBV4-3	-	TRBJ2-1	CASTPQRAYNEQFF	TGCGCCAGTACGCCTCAGCGGGCGTACAATGAGCAGTTCTTC
few	TRBV7-2	-	TRBJ2-7	CASSFGGTLYEQYF	TGTGCCAGCAGCTTTGGGGGAACCCTCTACGAGCAGTACTTC
few	TRBV10-3	-	TRBJ1-2	CAISESWQDYGYTF	TGTGCCATCAGTGAGAGCTGGCAGGACTATGGCTACACCTTC
-	TRBV6-2/TRBV6-3	TRBD1	TRBJ2-7	CASRKTGEGYEQYF	TGTGCCAGCAGGAAAACAGGGGAAGGGTACGAGCAGTACTTC
once	TRBV6-1	-	TRBJ2-7	CASRMFPYEQYF	TGTGCCAGCAGAATGTTTCCCTACGAGCAGTACTTC
-	TRBV7-8	-	TRBJ2-7	CASSLGRGGIWRADYEQYF	TGTGCCAGCAGCTTAGGCCGAGGGGGTATATGGCGGGCGGACTACGAGCAGTACTTC
few	TRBV28	-	TRBJ1-2	CASRISGVEAYGYTF	TGTGCCAGCAGGATATCGGGGGTTGAGGCCTATGGCTACACCTTC
-	TRBV6-2/TRBV6-3	-	TRBJ2-7	CASSSGTFSSYEQYF	TGTGCCAGCAGTTCCGGGACTTTCAGCTCCTACGAGCAGTACTTC
-	TRBV25-1	-	TRBJ2-3	CASRAGWGASTDTQYF	TGTGCCAGCAGGGCGGGGTGGGGCGCTAGCACAGATACGCAGTATTTT
-	TRBV12-3/TRBV12-4	-	TRBJ2-2	CASRSGSGTGELFF	TGTGCCAGCAGGTCAGGGTCGGGGACCGGGGAGCTGTTTTTT
few	TRBV7-2	-	TRBJ2-5	CASSRGPGLETQYF	TGTGCCAGCAGCCGAGGGCCGGGTTTGGAGACCCAGTACTTC
few	TRBV20-1	-	TRBJ2-7	CSAISGEERYEQYF	TGCAGTGCTATATCCGGGGAGGAGAGGTACGAGCAGTACTTC
few	TRBV5-1	-	TRBJ2-1	CASSPKDSSFYNEQFF	TGCGCCAGCAGCCCAAAGGACAGCTCCTTTTACAATGAGCAGTTCTTC
-	TRBV29-1	TRBD2	TRBJ2-1	CSVEKGQGRLADDNEQFF	TGCAGCGTTGAAAAAGGTCAGGGCCGGCTAGCGGACGACAATGAGCAGTTCTTC
-	TRBV6-5	TRBD1	TRBJ1-5	CASRWTGEWPQHF	TGTGCCAGCAGGTGGACAGGGGAATGGCCCCAGCATTTT
-	TRBV7-3	TRBD2	TRBJ2-3	CASSLQGRGSTDTQYF	TGTGCCAGCAGCCTCCAAGGGCGGGGGAGCACAGATACGCAGTATTTT
-	TRBV6-5	TRBD2	TRBJ2-1	CASSYSFPAMAGAFRSVEQFF	TGTGCCAGCAGTTACTCGTTTCCAGCGATGGCGGGAGCCTTCAGGTCCGTTGAGCAGTTCTTC
-	TRBV6-2/TRBV6-3	TRBD2	TRBJ2-7	CASSYLLLGLAASSYEQYF	TGTGCCAGCAGTTACCTATTATTGGGACTAGCAGCGAGCTCCTACGAGCAGTACTTC
-	TRBV12-3/TRBV12-4	-	TRBJ2-3	CASSLGLPLDTQYF	TGTGCCAGCAGCCTAGGACTCCCGTTAGATACGCAGTATTTT
-	TRBV29-1	TRBD2	TRBJ2-2	CSVLAGVSTGELFF	TGCAGCGTACTAGCGGGAGTTTCCACCGGGGAGCTGTTTTTT
-	TRBV30	-	TRBJ2-7	CAWNEAGFGYYEQYF	TGTGCCTGGAATGAGGCGGGATTCGGCTACTACGAGCAGTACTTC
-	TRBV7-8	-	TRBJ2-3	CASSRDGSSSTDTQYF	TGTGCCAGCAGCAGGGACGGTAGCTCTAGCACAGATACGCAGTATTTT
-	TRBV29-1	TRBD2	TRBJ2-7	CSVDSGRVRDSYNEQYF	TGCAGCGTTGATAGCGGGAGGGTGAGGGACTCCTACAATGAGCAGTACTTC
-	TRBV20-1	-	TRBJ1-5	CSARDLGPNQPQHF	TGCAGTGCTAGAGACCTGGGTCCGAATCAGCCCCAGCATTTT
few	TRBV12-5	-	TRBJ2-3	CASGLVTTTDTQYF	TGTGCTAGTGGTTTGGTCACTACCACAGATACGCAGTATTTT
-	TRBV28	TRBD1	TRBJ2-7	CASSSLPGQKDYEQYF	TGTGCCAGCAGTTCATTACCGGGACAGAAGGACTACGAGCAGTACTTC
-	TRBV10-3	TRBD1	TRBJ2-3	CAIRTGTGAGTQYF	TGTGCCATCAGAACCGGGACAGGGGCAGGTACGCAGTATTTT
-	TRBV4-1	TRBD2	TRBJ2-7	CASSQEGLAGLNEQYF	TGCGCCAGCAGCCAAGAGGGACTAGCAGGCCTAAACGAGCAGTACTTC
few	TRBV5-5	-	TRBJ2-7	CASSPSRRFHEQYF	TGTGCCAGCAGCCCTAGCAGGAGGTTTCACGAGCAGTACTTC
-	TRBV28	-	TRBJ2-7	CASSQTRWSSYEQYF	TGTGCCAGCAGTCAAACAAGGTGGAGCTCCTACGAGCAGTACTTC
-	TRBV7-9	-	TRBJ2-7	CASSPPRQHYEQYF	TGTGCCAGCAGTCCCCCGCGACAGCACTACGAGCAGTACTTC
-	TRBV5-1	-	TRBJ2-7	CASSPGSDRRSYEQYF	TGCGCCAGCAGCCCCGGCAGCGACAGACGCTCCTACGAGCAGTACTTC
-	TRBV5-1	-	TRBJ1-2	CASSLNPGALPYGYTF	TGCGCCAGCAGCTTGAATCCGGGGGCGCTACCCTATGGCTACACCTTC
-	TRBV4-1	-	TRBJ2-3	CASSPLGTPKDTQYF	TGCGCCAGCAGCCCCCTGGGGACACCAAAGGATACGCAGTATTTT